The 6 T cell receptor beta chains below all came from one sample that was sequenced in a study of T cells in localized non-small cell lung cancer. Profiling relied on immunoSEQ multiplex PCR, and the TCRdb table lists in-frame clones only, not all of them. This table has tens of thousands of clones, roughly 75% appearing once. The source material was peripheral blood, sampled before any cancer treatment. The receptors were gathered from a male donor at least 60 years old with stage II squamous cell lung carcinoma.

The chain couples TRBV5-1 to TRBJ1-3; D remains unclear. In germline, CDR1 is SGHRS, CDR2 YFSETQ. V dropped 4 bases and J dropped 0 bases, with 8 bases sitting between them. There are 14 residues in the CDR3. CDR3 DNA: TGCGCCAGCAGCCCCCGGGACTCTGGAAACACCATATATTTT. It specifies CASSPRDSGNTIYF.

This chain uses TRBV19 with TRBJ1-1, with a possible D match to TRBD1 (5 bases). The CDR3 is made up of 14 amino acids. The V end was cut by 2 bases, the J end by 2 bases, with 9 bases between. Germline CDR1 is LNHDA and CDR2 is SQIVND (reference sequence). CDR3 amino acids: CASSISGTNTEAFF. CDR3 bases: TGTGCCAGTAGTATATCCGGGACCAACACTGAAGCTTTCTTT.

The V and J genes are TRBV6-1 and TRBJ1-2; 8 bases are shared with TRBD1. Trimming cost V 7 bases and J 4 bases; bases outside gene matches: 11. The V gene's germline CDR1 is MNHNS and CDR2 SASEGT. The CDR3 has 15 amino acids. CDR3 sequence (DNA): TGTGCCAGCATCCCCTCGGGACAGGCCTTCTATGGCTACACCTTC. Encoded protein: CASIPSGQAFYGYTF.

V is TRBV2 and J is TRBJ2-3, with TRBD1 matching over 10 bases. The J segment lost 5 bases and the V segment lost 4 bases, leaving 3 bases of the junction unmatched. This CDR3 comprises 14 residues. CDR1 is SNHLY, CDR2 FYNNEI, per germline. CDR3 bases: TGTGCCAGCAGTGGGGACAGGGGATTAGATACGCAGTATTTT. It encodes CASSGDRGLDTQYF.

The chain couples TRBV19 to TRBJ1-5, with D possibly matching TRBD1 (6 bases). This CDR3 region has 16 residues. Germline V lookup: CDR1 LNHDA, CDR2 SQIVND (reference sequence). V dropped 6 bases and J dropped 4 bases, with 19 bases sitting between them. The CDR3 spells CASSLSDRLSNQPQHF. The CDR3 DNA reads TGTGCCAGTAGCCTCTCCGACAGGTTATCTAATCAGCCCCAGCATTTT. Combining the CDR3 with reference TRBV19 and TRBJ1-5 gives the whole variable domain DGGITQSPKYLFRKEGQNVTLSCEQNLNHDAMYWYRQDPGQGLRLIYYSQIVNDFQKGDIAEGYSVSREKKESFPLTVTSAQKNPTAFYLCASSLSDRLSNQPQHFGDGTRLSIL.

In its sample, this clone was seen a few times. The rearrangement joins TRBV9 to TRBJ1-2; D unresolved. The germline V gene encodes CDR1 SGDLS and CDR2 YYNGEE. V dropped 1 base and J dropped 6 bases, with 16 bases sitting between them. The CDR3 extends over 15 amino acids. The CDR3 here is CASSVPGTGVHGYTF. CDR3 in DNA: TGTGCCAGCAGCGTACCCGGTACGGGAGTGCATGGCTACACCTTC.